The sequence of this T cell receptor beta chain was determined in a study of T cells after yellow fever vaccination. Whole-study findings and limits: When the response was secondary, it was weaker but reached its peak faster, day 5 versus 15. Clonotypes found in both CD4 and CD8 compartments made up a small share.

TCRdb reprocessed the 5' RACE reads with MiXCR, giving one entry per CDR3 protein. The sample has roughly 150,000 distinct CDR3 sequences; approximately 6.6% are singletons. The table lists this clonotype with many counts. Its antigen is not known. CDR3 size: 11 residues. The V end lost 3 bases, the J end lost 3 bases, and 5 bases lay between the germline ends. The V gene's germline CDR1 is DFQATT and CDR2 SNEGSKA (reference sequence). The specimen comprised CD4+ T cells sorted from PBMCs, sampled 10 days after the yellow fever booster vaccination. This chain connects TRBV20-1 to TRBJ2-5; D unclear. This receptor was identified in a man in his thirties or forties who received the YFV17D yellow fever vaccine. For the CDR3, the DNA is TGCAGTGCTAGCCCGAAAGAGACCCAGTACTTC. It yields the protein CSASPKETQYF.